This entry is about one T cell receptor beta chain. Authors' processing steps: Amplification of reference gene primers was used by the study to estimate nucleated cell counts. Profiling relied on immunoSEQ multiplex PCR, and the TCRdb table lists in-frame clones only, not all of them. The DNA gave D and trimming, while V, J and clone size come from that table. The table records approximately 96,000 clones, over 75% of them present only once. The record originates from a study of blood T cell repertoires in COVID-19. Study as a whole: The United States, Italy and Spain supplied acute and convalescent COVID-19 samples. Sources were T cells, B-cell-depleted T cells, or PBMCs; the material itself was cDNA or gDNA.

Looked up from germline, CDR1 is SGHTA and CDR2 is FQGNSA. CDR3 size: 13 residues. V was clipped by 4 bases and J by 4 bases, with 10 bases between them. The genes are TRBV7-2 and TRBJ1-1; D may be TRBD1 (6 bases). This receptor was obtained from a woman aged 80 or over with acute or convalescent COVID-19. Sample: peripheral blood. In nucleotides, the CDR3 is TGTGCCAGCAGCTCTAGACAGGTCACTGAAGCTTTCTTT. This codes for CASSSRQVTEAFF.